The 13 T cell receptor beta chains below were found in one sample sequenced in a study of shared clonotypes between healthy human individuals. Libraries were prepared by immunoSEQ multiplex PCR; TCRdb keeps only in-frame clonotypes and omits some of them. The sample yields around 1,000,000 clones, roughly 80% seen once. The source material was memory CD4+ T cells from PBMCs. Subset: CD45RA-negative fraction. These TCRs come from a man aged 18 to 30 in good health. Some clones in this sample may be carry-over from other donors' samples.

This clone was detected only once. This CDR3 is CASSFRLAIGDTQYF. CDR3 nucleotide sequence: TGTGCCAGCAGCTTCAGACTAGCGATAGGAGATACGCAGTATTTT. The rearrangement links TRBV21-1 to TRBJ2-3; the table's D call of TRBD2 was not tested on the DNA. TRBV21-1 is described as a pseudogene. CDR3 size: 15 residues.

The chain has TRBV27 and TRBJ2-7; 10 positions agree with TRBD1. The V gene's germline CDR1 is MNHEY and CDR2 SMNVEV (reference sequence). V lost 2 bases and J lost 8; bases outside the gene matches: 9. This CDR3 region has 15 residues. The CDR3 DNA reads TGTGCCAGCAGTTTAATCGGGACAGGGGAGATAAAGCAGTACTTC. This gives the protein CASSLIGTGEIKQYF.

The chain uses TRBV12-2 and TRBJ2-5; the listed D gene, TRBD1, was not tested against the DNA. TRBV12-2 is a documented pseudogene. This CDR3 is 19 amino acids long. Written as DNA, the CDR3 is TGTGCAAGTCCCCAAGTAAGGGGACAGGGTAATGTAGTCCTGGAGACCCAGTACTTC. Its protein is CASPQVRGQGNVVLETQYF.

This clone was observed a few times. This chain joins TRBV4-2 and TRBJ2-1; D gene ambiguous. Trimming pared 0 bases from V and 8 bases from J, leaving 5 bases between. Germline V gives CDR1 LGHNA, CDR2 YNFKEQ. This CDR3 contains 12 residues. The CDR3 nucleotides are TGTGCCAGCAGCCAAGATTTGTATGAGCAGTTCTTC. Translation gives CASSQDLYEQFF.

The rearrangement links TRBV9 to TRBJ2-5, with 9 bases fitting TRBD1. V gave up 0 bases and J gave up 1 base; unmatched junction bases: 7. In germline, CDR1 is SGDLS, CDR2 YYNGEE. The CDR3 extends over 17 amino acids. Here the CDR3 reads CASSVASPGQGQETQYF. The CDR3 DNA sequence: TGTGCCAGCAGCGTAGCTTCCCCGGGACAGGGCCAAGAGACCCAGTACTTC.

The J gene is TRBJ2-7, the V gene TRBV28, with TRBD1 matching 12 bases. Germline CDR1 is MDHEN and CDR2 is SYDVKM. CDR3 size: 15 residues. V gave up 7 bases and J gave up 5 bases; unmatched junction bases: 9. The CDR3 DNA reads TGTGCCAGCAACCAACCCGGGACAGGGGGCCACGAGCAGTACTTC. Its protein product is CASNQPGTGGHEQYF.

This clone was seen repeatedly, ten times or more. The rearrangement uses TRBV4-1 and TRBJ2-4, with D perhaps assigned TRBD1 or TRBD2 (6 bases each). CDR1 MGHRA and CDR2 YSYEKL come from the germline V gene. V shed 8 bases and J shed 4 bases, with 18 bases lying between them. The CDR3 sequence is 15 residues long. CDR3 nucleotides: TGCGCCAGCTCATCAGGGCGGGGACAAAAAAACATTCAGTACTTC. Protein product: CASSSGRGQKNIQYF.

In the case of this clone: The same CDR3 also results from other DNA sequences found in this sample. J is TRBJ2-7 and V is TRBV11-2, with TRBD2 matching over 10 bases. The CDR3 runs to 15 residues. CDR1 SGHAT and CDR2 FQNNGV come from the germline V gene. Losses at the gene ends were 6 bases for V and 7 bases for J; bases not matched to a gene: 12. The CDR3 loop reads CASSSLAGAMYEQYF. In DNA, the CDR3 is TGTGCCAGCAGTTCTCTAGCGGGAGCGATGTATGAGCAGTACTTC.

V gene TRBV7-9 combines with J gene TRBJ2-3; TRBD1 aligns across 7 bases. There are 14 residues in the CDR3. The V gene end was trimmed by 5 bases and the J gene end by 0 bases; junction bases not matched to a gene: 2. Per germline, CDR1 SEHNR and CDR2 FQNEAQ (reference sequence). The CDR3: CASSQGQSTDTQYF. For the CDR3, the DNA is TGTGCCAGCAGCCAGGGACAGAGCACAGATACGCAGTATTTT.

V and J are TRBV28 and TRBJ2-3; D gene ambiguous. This CDR3 is 14 amino acids long. Germline-derived CDR1 and CDR2 are MDHEN and SYDVKM. The V gene lost 5 bases and the J gene lost 2 bases, with 11 bases spanning the gap. Here the CDR3 reads CASSSERVTDTQYF. The DNA of the CDR3 is TGTGCCAGCAGTAGTGAGCGAGTCACAGATACGCAGTATTTT.

This clone appeared once. The chain uses TRBV29-1 and TRBJ2-1; 8 positions agree with TRBD1. The germline V gene has CDR1 SQVTM and CDR2 ANQGSEA. The V gene end was trimmed by 0 bases and the J gene end by 15 bases; junction bases not matched to a gene: 10. The CDR3 totals 13 residues. Here the CDR3 reads CSVEETGGGSRFF. CDR3 nucleotides: TGCAGCGTTGAAGAAACAGGGGGAGGAAGCCGGTTCTTC.

This chain joins TRBV7-8 and TRBJ1-2; 9 nucleotides line up with TRBD1. V trimming: 6 bases; J trimming: 6 bases; junction bases outside the gene matches: 8. Germline CDR1 and CDR2: SGHVS and FQNEAQ. CDR3 length: 14 residues. CDR3 in amino acids: CASRPDRGLDGYTF. Here the CDR3 DNA reads TGTGCCAGCAGACCGGACAGGGGCCTGGATGGCTACACCTTC.

V and J are TRBV4-3 and TRBJ2-7, with 8 nucleotides matching TRBD2. The CDR3 length is 16 residues. Per the germline V gene, CDR1 is LGHNA and CDR2 is YSLEER. V gave up 1 base and J gave up 4 bases; unmatched junction bases: 9. For the CDR3, the DNA is TGCGCCAGCAGCCAAGTTCCGACGGGAGGGCCTTACGAGCAGTACTTC. Translation gives CASSQVPTGGPYEQYF.